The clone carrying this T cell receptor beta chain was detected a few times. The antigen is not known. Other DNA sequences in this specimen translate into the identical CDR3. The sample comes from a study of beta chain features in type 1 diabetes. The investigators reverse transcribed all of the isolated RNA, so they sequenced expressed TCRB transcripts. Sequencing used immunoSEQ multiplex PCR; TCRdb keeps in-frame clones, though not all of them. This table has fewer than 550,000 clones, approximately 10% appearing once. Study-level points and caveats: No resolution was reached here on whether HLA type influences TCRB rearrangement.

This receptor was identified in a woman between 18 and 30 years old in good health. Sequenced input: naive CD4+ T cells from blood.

The CDR3 DNA follows: TGTGCCACCAGCAGAGTAGGGGAGACCCAGTACTTC. Translating gives CATSRVGETQYF. The rearrangement joins TRBV15 to TRBJ2-5, with no clear D. Germline V gives CDR1 LNHNV, CDR2 YYDKDF (reference sequence). V lost 1 base to trimming and J lost 5 bases, with 5 bases between them. The CDR3 length is 12 residues.